These 4 T cell receptor beta chains originate from one sample sequenced in a study of beta chain features in type 1 diabetes. The study's findings and limits: Researchers report that Type 1 diabetes patients had moderately but significantly shorter TCRB CDR3s across all four CD4+ subsets.

For these TCRs, the target antigens are not known. Expressed TCRB transcripts were sequenced because the isolated RNA had all been reverse transcribed beforehand. Measured with immunoSEQ multiplex PCR; TCRdb has only the in-frame clones, and not every one. The data show fewer than 200,000 clones, approximately 10% seen once. The source material was central memory CD4+ T cells from blood. The receptor set was obtained from a man younger than 45 with type 1 diabetes.

This clone has just a few counts. The chain employs TRBV7-2 and TRBJ2-7; no firm D call. Germline CDR1 SGHTA, CDR2 FQGNSA. The CDR3 covers 13 residues. V shed 2 bases and J shed 2 bases, with 7 bases lying between them. The CDR3 DNA sequence: TGTGCCAGCAGCTTAAGATCGGCCTACGAGCAGTACTTC. Translation: CASSLRSAYEQYF.

In its sample, this clone was seen a few times. V usage is TRBV5-1 and J usage is TRBJ2-5; 10 positions agree with TRBD2. The DNA end lines up better with TRBJ2-7; the J call may be wrong. Germline CDR1 is SGHRS and CDR2 is YFSETQ. The CDR3 runs to 14 residues. The CDR3 sequence is CASSLTSGDYEQYF. The CDR3 DNA is TGCGCCAGCAGCTTGACTAGCGGGGACTACGAGCAGTACTTC.

This clone occurred many times. The chain employs TRBV30 and TRBJ1-4; TRBD1 matches at 7 bases. Germline values: CDR1 GTSNPN, CDR2 SVGIG (reference sequence). This CDR3 region has 15 residues. The J segment lost 8 bases and the V segment lost 3 bases, leaving 12 bases of the junction unmatched. The CDR3 sequence is CAWSRHRGGEEKLFF. As DNA, the CDR3 is TGTGCCTGGAGCCGTCACAGGGGCGGGGAGGAAAAACTGTTTTTT.

This clone was observed a few times. The rearrangement links TRBV6-5 to TRBJ2-1; no clear D. V was clipped by 5 bases and J by 2 bases, with 7 bases between them. Per the germline V gene, CDR1 is MNHEY and CDR2 is SVGAGI. The CDR3 runs 13 residues. The CDR3 DNA reads as TGTGCCAGCAGTACGGTCCCCTACAATGAGCAGTTCTTC. It encodes CASSTVPYNEQFF.